This T cell receptor beta chain emerged from a study of early T cells in non-severe SARS-CoV-2 infection. One entry per CDR3 protein results from TCRdb running MiXCR on the 5' RACE reads. The table has around 33,000 distinct CDR3 sequences, approximately 5.8% seen once. The CDR3 has 13 amino acids. Germline CDR1 and CDR2: SQVTM and ANQGSEA. Deletions cut 7 bases from V and 0 bases from J, with 13 bases between. The sample holds many counts of this clonotype. The V and J genes are TRBV29-1 and TRBJ2-7; unclear D gene. Specimen: whole blood. This receptor was taken from an adult who was a healthcare worker with PCR-confirmed SARS-CoV-2 infection or an uninfected control (not recorded which). The CDR3 DNA is TGCAGCGCAAAGGGCGGCAGCTCCTACGAGCAGTACTTC. It specifies CSAKGGSSYEQYF.